This entry concerns a single T cell receptor beta chain. Its antigen is unknown. These data belong to a study of T-cell memory formation after mild COVID-19. Study at large: TCR clusters were largely donor specific.

From 5'RACE with constant-segment primers came TCR alpha and TCR beta cDNA libraries that carried sample barcodes and UMIs. TCRdb reanalysed the 5' RACE reads using MiXCR and keeps one entry per CDR3 protein. The sample carries a few hundred thousand distinct CDR3 sequences, about 20% recorded once. Study results and limitations: SARS-CoV-2 specificity was not confirmed for second-wave clones peaking on day 37. CD4/CD8 balance held among clones contracting day 15 to 85, and later expanders leaned CD4+.

This receptor was obtained from a man younger than 35 who had mild COVID-19 (a few samples of this study predate the infection). Cell type and time point are not known. The sample consisted of PBMCs or a T cell subset sorted from them (not recorded which).

The CDR3 coding sequence is TGTGCCATCACAGGGGGGCAGGGCCATGGCTACACCTTC. Amino acid sequence: CAITGGQGHGYTF. The genes are TRBV10-3 and TRBJ1-2; the match to TRBD1 covers 7 bases. V shed 7 bases, J shed 6 bases, and the junction held 8 bases outside the gene matches. The germline gives CDR1 ENHRY, CDR2 SYGVKD. The CDR3 totals 13 residues.